This T cell receptor beta chain was captured by sequencing in a study of T cell repertoires in cytomegalovirus infection. Study-wide context: Based on public TCR beta signatures, there were indications of CMV infection and of a matching HLA type. Findings and caveats of the study: The response measured ex vivo was dominated by TCR beta clonotypes (HLA-C-restricted and CMV-specific).

Unmatched junction bases numbered 4, after V lost 4 bases and J lost 5 bases. The CDR3 is made up of 13 amino acids. Germline lookup yields CDR1 SGHRS and CDR2 YFSETQ. The sample holds many counts of this clonotype. The antigen is not known. TCRdb passed the reads through MiXCR, listing each CDR3 protein once. The table records some 120,000 distinct CDR3 sequences, about a tenth of them present only once. The sequence derives from a human donor in good health (CMV status not recorded). Some clones in this sample may be carry-over from other donors' samples. The chain recombines TRBV5-1 with TRBJ1-1; 8 nucleotides align to TRBD1. Sample: PBMCs, sequenced either directly or after in vitro stimulation (not recorded which). In DNA form, the CDR3 reads TGCGCCAGCAGCGGACAGGGTGGAACTGAAGCTTTCTTT. It encodes CASSGQGGTEAFF.